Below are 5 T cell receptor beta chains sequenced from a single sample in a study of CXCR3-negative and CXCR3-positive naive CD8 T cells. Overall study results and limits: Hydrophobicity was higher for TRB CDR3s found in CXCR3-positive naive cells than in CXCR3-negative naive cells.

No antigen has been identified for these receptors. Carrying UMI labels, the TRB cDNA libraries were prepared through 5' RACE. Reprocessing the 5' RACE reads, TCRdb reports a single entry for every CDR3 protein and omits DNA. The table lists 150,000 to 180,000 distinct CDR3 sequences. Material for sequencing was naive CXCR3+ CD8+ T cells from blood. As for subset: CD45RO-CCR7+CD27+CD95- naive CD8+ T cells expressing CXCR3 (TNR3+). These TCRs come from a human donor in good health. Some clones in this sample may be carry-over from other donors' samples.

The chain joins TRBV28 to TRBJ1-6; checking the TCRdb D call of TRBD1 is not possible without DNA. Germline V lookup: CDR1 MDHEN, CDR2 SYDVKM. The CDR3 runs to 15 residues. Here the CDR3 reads CASSTLRDRVSPLHF.

The chain's CDR3 is CASSLAITSESYEQYF. The chain links TRBV7-6 to TRBJ2-7. Germline CDR1 is SGHVS and CDR2 is FNYEAQ. This CDR3 spans 16 amino acids.

CDR3 region: CASSPLSGAEQFF. This sequence joins TRBV7-9 and TRBJ2-1; TCRdb's D call, TRBD1, is unchecked because there is no DNA. The CDR3 totals 13 residues. Looked up from germline, CDR1 is SEHNR and CDR2 is FQNEAQ (reference sequence).

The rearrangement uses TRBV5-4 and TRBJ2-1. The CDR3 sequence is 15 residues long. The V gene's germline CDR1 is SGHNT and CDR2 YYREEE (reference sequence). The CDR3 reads CASSPSEKINNEQFF.

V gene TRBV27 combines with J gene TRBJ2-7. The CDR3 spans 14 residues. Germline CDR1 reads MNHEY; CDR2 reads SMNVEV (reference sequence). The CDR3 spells CASSLKGSTYEQYF.